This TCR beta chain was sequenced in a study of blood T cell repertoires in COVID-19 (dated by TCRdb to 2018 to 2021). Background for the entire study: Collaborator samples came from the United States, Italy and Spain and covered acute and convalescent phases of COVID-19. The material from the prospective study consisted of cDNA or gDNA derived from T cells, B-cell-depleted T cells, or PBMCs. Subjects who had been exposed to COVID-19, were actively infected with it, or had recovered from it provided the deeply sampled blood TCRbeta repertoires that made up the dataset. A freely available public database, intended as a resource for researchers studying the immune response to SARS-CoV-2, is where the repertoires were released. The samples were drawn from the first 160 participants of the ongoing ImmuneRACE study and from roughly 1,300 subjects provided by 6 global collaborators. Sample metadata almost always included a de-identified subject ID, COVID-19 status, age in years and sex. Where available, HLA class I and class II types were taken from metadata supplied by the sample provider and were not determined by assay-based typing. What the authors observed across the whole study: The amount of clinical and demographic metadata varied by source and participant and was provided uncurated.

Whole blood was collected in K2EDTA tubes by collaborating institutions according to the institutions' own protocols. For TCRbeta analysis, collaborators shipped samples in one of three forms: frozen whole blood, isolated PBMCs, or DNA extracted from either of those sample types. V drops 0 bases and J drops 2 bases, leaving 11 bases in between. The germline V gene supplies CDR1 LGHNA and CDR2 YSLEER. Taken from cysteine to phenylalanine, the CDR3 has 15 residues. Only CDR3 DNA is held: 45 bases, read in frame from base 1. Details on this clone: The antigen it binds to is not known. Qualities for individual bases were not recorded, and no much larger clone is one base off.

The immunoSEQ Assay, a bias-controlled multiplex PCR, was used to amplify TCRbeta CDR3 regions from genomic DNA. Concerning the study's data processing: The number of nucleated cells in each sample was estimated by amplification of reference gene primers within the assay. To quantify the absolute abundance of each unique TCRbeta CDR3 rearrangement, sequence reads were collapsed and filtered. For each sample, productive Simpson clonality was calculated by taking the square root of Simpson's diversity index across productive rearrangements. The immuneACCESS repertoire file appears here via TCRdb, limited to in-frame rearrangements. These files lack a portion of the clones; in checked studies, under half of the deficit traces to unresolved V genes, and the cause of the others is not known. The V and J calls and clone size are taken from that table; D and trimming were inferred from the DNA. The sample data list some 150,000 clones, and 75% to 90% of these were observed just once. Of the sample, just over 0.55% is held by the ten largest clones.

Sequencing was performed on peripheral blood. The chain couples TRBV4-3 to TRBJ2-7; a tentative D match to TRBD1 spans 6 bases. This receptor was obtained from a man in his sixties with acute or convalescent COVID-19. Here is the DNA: TGCGCCAGCAGCCAAGAGGGGACACCTCCCTACGAGCAGTACTTC. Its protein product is CASSQEGTPPYEQYF.